This is a list of T cell receptor beta chains from one sample in a study of shared clonotypes between healthy human individuals. TCRdb keeps only in-frame clones here, not all; method: immunoSEQ multiplex PCR. The table records a few hundred thousand clones, around 72% of them present only once. Sequencing input: memory CD4+ T cells sorted from blood. The source of these receptors is a man aged 25 to 40 in good health. CDR3s leave out the opening cysteine and the closing phenylalanine or tryptophan. A D gene is named only where the DNA matches it firmly.

CDR3: ASSPGGPTLSTDTQY; V: TRBV28; D: NA; J: TRBJ2-3
CDR3: ASSLVGSSYEQY; V: TRBV5-4; D: NA; J: TRBJ2-7
CDR3: ASRSGTRFNEQF; V: TRBV2; D: NA; J: TRBJ2-1
CDR3: ASSVGSNVEQF; V: TRBV9; D: NA; J: TRBJ2-1
CDR3: ASSPPSIAGGPVEQY; V: TRBV13; D: TRBD2; J: TRBJ2-7
CDR3: ASSPLDRESYGYT; V: TRBV5-4; D: TRBD1; J: TRBJ1-2
CDR3: ATSGVAGGRDEQF; V: TRBV5-4; D: TRBD2; J: TRBJ2-1
CDR3: AISESGEEIDGYT; V: TRBV10-3; D: NA; J: TRBJ1-2
CDR3: ASSSETYEQY; V: TRBV28; D: NA; J: TRBJ2-7
CDR3: ASSLNPGSTEQY; V: TRBV7-8; D: NA; J: TRBJ2-7
CDR3: ASSLRLRRNTGELF; V: TRBV11-1; D: NA; J: TRBJ2-2
CDR3: ASSVQGQGYTGELF; V: TRBV7-6; D: TRBD1; J: TRBJ2-2
CDR3: ASSVDAGKSTDTQY; V: TRBV9; D: NA; J: TRBJ2-3
CDR3: ASSFPSGSWYEQY; V: TRBV28; D: TRBD2; J: TRBJ2-7
CDR3: ASSPPGGIGNTIY; V: TRBV25-1; D: NA; J: TRBJ1-3